The 6 T cell receptor beta chains below come from one sample, sequenced in a study of beta chain features in type 1 diabetes. The whole isolated RNA underwent reverse transcription, so sequencing captured expressed TCRB transcripts. The data were produced by immunoSEQ multiplex PCR, yet TCRdb's version contains in-frame clones alone and is incomplete. The profile covers under 400,000 clones, with over 9.5% appearing a single time and about 0.017% taken by the ten largest. The material sequenced was naive CD4+ T cells from blood. The receptors shown here come from a man younger than 30 in good health.

The chain recombines TRBV5-1 with TRBJ1-4; 7 bases fit TRBD1. Germline loops: CDR1 SGHRS, CDR2 YFSETQ. V was pared by 5 bases and J by 2 bases, with 9 bases of the junction left unmatched. The CDR3 is made up of 16 amino acids. The DNA of the CDR3 is TGCGCCAGCAGTCACAGGGGAGGTAGCACTAATGAAAAACTGTTTTTT. It codes for CASSHRGGSTNEKLFF.

There are a few counts of this clone. This chain connects TRBV29-1 to TRBJ1-5, with D tentatively TRBD1 (5 bases). V was pared by 3 bases and J by 3 bases, with 6 bases between. This CDR3 spans 12 amino acids. CDR1 is SQVTM and CDR2 is ANQGSEA in the germline V gene. CDR3 nucleotides: TGCAGCGTTGACAGGGACAATCAGCCCCAGCATTTT. This sequence encodes CSVDRDNQPQHF.

This chain links TRBV25-1 with TRBJ2-3; tentatively, D is TRBD1 (6 bases). The V gene's germline CDR1 is MGHDK and CDR2 SYGVNS. This CDR3 is built from 14 residues. The ends were cut back, 3 bases at V and 4 bases at J, with 11 bases in the middle. The CDR3 loop reads CASSEDSTPDTQYF. Written as DNA, the CDR3 is TGTGCCAGCAGTGAGGACAGTACTCCAGATACGCAGTATTTT.

The chain employs TRBV30 and TRBJ2-1; tentatively, D is TRBD2 (5 bases). Germline V gene sequence: CDR1 GTSNPN, CDR2 SVGIG (reference sequence). The CDR3 spans 14 residues. Trimming took off 0 bases at V and 10 bases at J, with 16 bases between the two ends. CDR3: CAWSVPGRGGEQFF. Written as DNA, the CDR3 is TGTGCCTGGAGTGTACCGGGCCGGGGTGGGGAGCAGTTCTTC.

This clone was observed a few times. The J gene is TRBJ2-2, the V gene TRBV5-1; perhaps TRBD1 as D (6 bases). V gave up 4 bases and J gave up 2 bases, with 12 bases separating them. CDR3 size: 15 residues. CDR1 is SGHRS, CDR2 YFSETQ, per germline. CDR3 protein: CASSEGTPNTGELFF. Written as DNA, the CDR3 is TGCGCCAGCAGCGAAGGGACACCAAACACCGGGGAGCTGTTTTTT.

CDR3: CASSPRTTQETQYF. The CDR3, as DNA: TGTGCCAGCAGCCCTCGGACTACCCAAGAGACCCAGTACTTC. The chain couples TRBV7-8 to TRBJ2-5; perhaps TRBD2 as D (6 bases). This CDR3 comprises 14 residues. Germline CDR1 SGHVS, CDR2 FQNEAQ. V was trimmed by 5 bases and J by 1 base, leaving 11 bases between them.